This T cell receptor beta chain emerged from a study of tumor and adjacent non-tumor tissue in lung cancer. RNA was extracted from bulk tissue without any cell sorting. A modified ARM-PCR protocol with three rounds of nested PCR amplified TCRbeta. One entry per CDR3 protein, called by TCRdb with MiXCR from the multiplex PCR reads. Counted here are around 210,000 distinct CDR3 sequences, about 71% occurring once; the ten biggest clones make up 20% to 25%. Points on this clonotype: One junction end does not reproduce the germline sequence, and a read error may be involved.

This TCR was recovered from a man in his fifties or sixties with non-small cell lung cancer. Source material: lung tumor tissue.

The CDR3 sequence is CASSYPRGVYEEYF. CDR3 nucleotide sequence: TGTGCCAGCAGTTACCCACGGGGAGTCTACGAGGAGTACTTC. This rearrangement joins TRBV6-2 or TRBV6-3 to TRBJ2-7; maybe TRBD2 (5 bases). The CDR3 consists of 14 residues. Germline lookup yields CDR1 MNHEY and CDR2 SVGEGT.